Listed below are T cell receptor beta chains from one sample, sequenced in a study of cytotoxic CD8 clonotypes in ibrutinib-treated CLL. Assay: immunoSEQ multiplex PCR; the TCRdb copy retains only in-frame clones and omits some. The sample carries more than 85,000 clones, approximately 71% recorded once. Sequences were derived from PBMCs, sampled after 24 months of ibrutinib treatment. Receptors originate from a human donor with chronic lymphocytic leukemia. The CDR3 runs from the conserved cysteine through the conserved F or W. The D gene is left open where the match is weak. Rows may omit the clone size; those that give it use once, few, many or a size class.

clone_size	d_call	v_call	j_call	cdr3_nt	cdr3_aa
-	-	TRBV14	TRBJ2-7	TGTGCCAGCAGCCGGGGGTCCCTAAGGGAGCAGTACTTC	CASSRGSLREQYF
-	-	TRBV28	TRBJ1-1	TGTGCCAGCACCTCCGGACAGTTAGTCACTGAAGCTTTCTTT	CASTSGQLVTEAFF
-	-	TRBV4-3	TRBJ2-1	TGCGCCAGCAGCCAAGTAGACAGCCCGCCGAATGAGCAGTTCTTC	CASSQVDSPPNEQFF
-	TRBD1	TRBV27	TRBJ2-7	TGTGCCAGCAGTAACTCCGGACAGGTCTCCTACGAGCAGTACTTC	CASSNSGQVSYEQYF
few	-	TRBV2	TRBJ1-6	TGTGCCAGCAGTGAAAGCAGGGATCGCAATTCACCCCTCCACTTT	CASSESRDRNSPLHF
-	-	TRBV19	TRBJ1-5	TGTGCCAGTAGTATAGATGATCTTCCAGGCAGCAATCAGCCCCAGCATTTT	CASSIDDLPGSNQPQHF
-	-	TRBV30	TRBJ1-2	TGTGCCTGGACCCCCCACCGGGCTGGGGACTATGGCTACACCTTC	CAWTPHRAGDYGYTF
-	-	TRBV9	TRBJ1-1	TGTGCCAGCAGCGCCCAAGCTGGGACGGGACTCCCGAACACTGAAGCTTTCTTT	CASSAQAGTGLPNTEAFF
-	-	TRBV5-8	TRBJ1-4	TGTGCCAGCAGCCAGACCCAGGGGATCGTGGAAAAACTGTTTTTT	CASSQTQGIVEKLFF
-	-	TRBV7-3	TRBJ1-1	TGTGCCAGCAGTCTGGGGGGCTGGGACACTGAAGCTTTCTTT	CASSLGGWDTEAFF
-	-	TRBV25-1	TRBJ1-3	TGTGCCAGCAGTGGTTCCGGAAACACCATATATTTT	CASSGSGNTIYF
-	TRBD1	TRBV28	TRBJ2-2	TGTGCCAGCAGTTGGCCCTATTGGACAGGGGAGAACACCGGGGAGCTGTTTTTT	CASSWPYWTGENTGELFF
-	-	TRBV27	TRBJ2-7	TGTGCCAGCAGAGGGACATCGGGTCTCTACGAGCAGTACTTC	CASRGTSGLYEQYF
-	-	TRBV6-1	TRBJ1-5	TGTGCCAGCCATTCCCCCGGGACACACAATCAGCCCCAGCATTTT	CASHSPGTHNQPQHF
-	-	TRBV19	TRBJ1-5	TGTGCCAGTAGGGCCCAAAGTCAGCCCCAGCATTTT	CASRAQSQPQHF
-	TRBD1	TRBV27	TRBJ1-5	TGTGCCAGCAGCAGAGGACAGGGGGAATCGATTCAGCCCCAGCATTTT	CASSRGQGESIQPQHF
once	TRBD1	TRBV15	TRBJ1-1	TGTGCCACCAGGAGGAGACAGGGGAGTAGTACTGAAGCTTTCTTT	CATRRRQGSSTEAFF
-	-	TRBV11-3	TRBJ2-6	TGTGCCAGCAGCTTAGTTCGTTTCTCTGGGGCCAACGTCCTGACTTTC	CASSLVRFSGANVLTF
-	TRBD1	TRBV19	TRBJ2-1	TGTGCCAGTAGTATGAGGCCGGGACAGGGATATGAGCAGTTCTTC	CASSMRPGQGYEQFF
-	-	TRBV6-5	TRBJ2-7	TGTGCCAGCAGTTACTCCCGAGGGGCTAGCTCCTACGAGCAGTACTTC	CASSYSRGASSYEQYF
-	TRBD2	TRBV19	TRBJ2-1	TGTGCCAGTAGTCGCCTACTAGCGGGAGCGTTTGAGCAGTTCTTC	CASSRLLAGAFEQFF
-	-	TRBV5-4	TRBJ2-4	TGTGCCAGCAGCTTGAGGGGGGGAGGAAACATTCAGTACTTC	CASSLRGGGNIQYF
-	-	TRBV7-9	TRBJ1-1	TGTGCCAGCAGCACAAATTTACAGGGAGAAGCTTTCTTT	CASSTNLQGEAFF
-	-	TRBV5-1	TRBJ2-7	TGCGCCAGCAGCTCCTTGGACAGAGGCTACGAGCAGTACTTC	CASSSLDRGYEQYF
-	-	TRBV6-4	TRBJ2-7	TGTGCCAGCAGTGAGTGGGCAGGGGGACTCTACGAGCAGTACTTC	CASSEWAGGLYEQYF
-	TRBD2	TRBV6-1	TRBJ2-3	TGTGCCTTCTCTTGGACTAGCGGGAGGACAGATACGCAGTATTTT	CAFSWTSGRTDTQYF
-	-	TRBV5-1	TRBJ2-7	TGCGCCAGCAGCTTGACCCGGGACTACGAGCAGTACTTC	CASSLTRDYEQYF
-	TRBD2	TRBV5-1	TRBJ2-7	TGCGCCAGCAGCTCGACGAAAAGCGGGAGCCTCTCCTACGAGCAGTACTTC	CASSSTKSGSLSYEQYF
-	TRBD2	TRBV6-6	TRBJ2-7	TGTGCCAGCAGTGCCGCGGGGGGACTAGCGGGAGTCGAGCAGTACTTC	CASSAAGGLAGVEQYF
-	TRBD2	TRBV9	TRBJ2-1	TGTGCCAGCAGCCCTGGGAGGGGAACTTACAATGAGCAGTTCTTC	CASSPGRGTYNEQFF
-	-	TRBV18	TRBJ2-1	TGTGCCAGCTCACCACCGGGTATCAATGAGCAGTTCTTC	CASSPPGINEQFF
once	-	TRBV4-2	TRBJ2-1	TGTGCCAGCAGCCAAGTTGGCTCCTACAATGAGCAGTTCTTC	CASSQVGSYNEQFF
-	-	TRBV2	TRBJ2-2	TGTGCCAGCAGTGATGCGAACACCGGGGAGCTGTTTTTT	CASSDANTGELFF
-	-	TRBV29-1	TRBJ2-5	TGCAGCGTTCAGTACCAAGAGACCCAGTACTTC	CSVQYQETQYF
few	-	TRBV27	TRBJ2-2	TGTGCCAGCAGTGGGGGGCTAGGGGCCGGCGCCGGGGAGCTGTTTTTT	CASSGGLGAGAGELFF
once	TRBD1	TRBV18	TRBJ1-2	TGTGCCAGCTCTCAGACCGGACAGGGGGGGATAAACTATGGCTACACCTTC	CASSQTGQGGINYGYTF
-	-	TRBV7-6	TRBJ1-3	TGTGCCAGCAGCTTAGTGAATGGGGGTACTGGAAACACCATATATTTT	CASSLVNGGTGNTIYF
-	-	TRBV19	TRBJ2-2	TGTGCCAGTAAAAAGGCAGGAACCACCGGGGAGCTGTTTTTT	CASKKAGTTGELFF
-	-	TRBV18	TRBJ1-1	TGTGCCAGCTCAGGGGCCGAGACGGCTGAAGCTTTCTTT	CASSGAETAEAFF
-	TRBD1	TRBV28	TRBJ1-4	TGTGCCACCCGGGACAGTGAAAAACTGTTTTTT	CATRDSEKLFF
-	TRBD2	TRBV4-2	TRBJ2-1	TGTGCCAGCAGCGAAAGGGTCGGGACTAGCGTCTTAGATGAGCAGTTCTTC	CASSERVGTSVLDEQFF
-	-	TRBV4-2	TRBJ1-2	TGTGCCAGCAGCCAAGATGCGCTTAACTATGGCTACACCTTC	CASSQDALNYGYTF